This TCR beta chain was documented in a study of T cell clonality in common variable immunodeficiency. General study results and limits: CVID subjects had higher TCRbeta clonality than healthy controls, most marked in about a third. Common variable immunodeficiency TCR beta sequences reportedly had fewer deletions and N-nucleotide insertions.

The V end was cut by 0 bases, the J end by 2 bases, with 19 bases between. Germline V gene sequence: CDR1 GTSNPN, CDR2 SVGIG (reference sequence). The CDR3 has 17 amino acids. Caucasian heritage predominated among both patients and controls. A remark on this clone: Its antigen remains unknown. The read is 3 residues too short to cover the CDR3 end, so that end is filled in from the germline J gene.

CVID and control samples used equivalent genomic DNA input. Sequenced by immunoSEQ multiplex PCR; TCRdb stores in-frame clones only, minus some. The sample holds roughly 42,000 clones, and no clone turns up only once. What was sequenced was peripheral blood mononuclear cells. This clonotype was sampled from a human donor with common variable immunodeficiency. V is TRBV30 and J is TRBJ1-2; maybe TRBD1 (6 bases). The covered CDR3 bases are TGTGCCTGGAGTGTACGTGGTTGGCAGGACAGCAACTATGGC. Its translation is CAWSVRGWQDSNYG. The complete CDR3 reads CAWSVRGWQDSNYGYTF.